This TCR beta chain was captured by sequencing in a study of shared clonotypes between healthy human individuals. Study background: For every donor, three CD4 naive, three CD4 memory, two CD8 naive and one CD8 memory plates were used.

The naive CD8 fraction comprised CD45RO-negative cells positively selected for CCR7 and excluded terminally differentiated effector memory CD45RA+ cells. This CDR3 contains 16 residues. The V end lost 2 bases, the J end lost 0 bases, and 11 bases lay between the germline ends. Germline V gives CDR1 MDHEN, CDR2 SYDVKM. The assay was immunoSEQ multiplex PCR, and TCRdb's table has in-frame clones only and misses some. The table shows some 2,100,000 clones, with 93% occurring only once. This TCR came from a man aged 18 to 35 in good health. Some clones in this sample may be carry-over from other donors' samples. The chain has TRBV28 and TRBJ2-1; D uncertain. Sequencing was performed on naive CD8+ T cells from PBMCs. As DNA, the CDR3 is TGTGCCAGCAGTTTAGGTCAGACTTACTCCTACAATGAGCAGTTCTTC. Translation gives CASSLGQTYSYNEQFF.